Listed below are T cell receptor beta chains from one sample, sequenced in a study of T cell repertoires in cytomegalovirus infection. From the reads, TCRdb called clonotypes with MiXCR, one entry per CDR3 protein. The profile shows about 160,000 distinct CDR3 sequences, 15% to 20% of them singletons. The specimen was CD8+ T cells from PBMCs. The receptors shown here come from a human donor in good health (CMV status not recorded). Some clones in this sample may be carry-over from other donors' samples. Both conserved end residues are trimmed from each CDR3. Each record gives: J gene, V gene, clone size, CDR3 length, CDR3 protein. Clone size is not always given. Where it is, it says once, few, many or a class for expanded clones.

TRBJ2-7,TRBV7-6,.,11,ASSFIGSLEQY
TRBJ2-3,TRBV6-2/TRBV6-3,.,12,ASSYGADTDTQY
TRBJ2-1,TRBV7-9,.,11,ASTGGNYNEQF
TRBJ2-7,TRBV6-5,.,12,ASSYSLRDYEQY
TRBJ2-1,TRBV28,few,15,ASSSGQGFTGDNEQF
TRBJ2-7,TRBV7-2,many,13,ASSDPGQGSYEQY
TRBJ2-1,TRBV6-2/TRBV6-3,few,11,ANSSPEVDEQF
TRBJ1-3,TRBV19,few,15,ASSIRWTENSGNTIY
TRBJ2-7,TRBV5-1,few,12,ASSLVGQRGEQY
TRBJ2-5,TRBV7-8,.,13,ASSLPGLRYETQY
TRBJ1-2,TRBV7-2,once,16,ASSYLLPQAGVFYGYT
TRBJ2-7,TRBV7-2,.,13,ASSLRDRGSKEQY
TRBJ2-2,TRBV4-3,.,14,ASSKGGSLGSGELF
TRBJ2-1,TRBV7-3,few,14,ASSLGTSDPYNEQF
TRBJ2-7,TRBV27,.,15,ASRIAGAGGAAYEQY
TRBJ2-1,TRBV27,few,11,ASRKRGGAEQF
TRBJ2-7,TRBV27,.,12,ASSPTTSGYEQY
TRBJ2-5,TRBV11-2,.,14,ASSLGGSLLQETQY
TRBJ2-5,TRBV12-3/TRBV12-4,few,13,ASSSPLAGEETQY
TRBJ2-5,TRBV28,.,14,ASSPRGGQARETQY
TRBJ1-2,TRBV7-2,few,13,ASSLSGTGGDGYT
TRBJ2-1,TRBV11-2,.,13,ASTFLAGGINEQF
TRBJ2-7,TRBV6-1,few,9,ASSEATEEY
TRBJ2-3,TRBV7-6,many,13,ASRRDVERTDTQY
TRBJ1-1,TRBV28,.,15,ASSFSLTGTGISEAF
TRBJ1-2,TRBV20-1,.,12,SAAEGGLRYGYT